These T cell receptor beta chains were read from a single sample in a study of regulatory T cells in long-lasting Graves disease. TCRdb re-called the multiplex PCR reads with MiXCR, one entry per CDR3 protein. The profile covers some 280,000 distinct CDR3 sequences, with around 23% appearing a single time and roughly three fifths taken by the ten largest. Sequencing used peripheral blood mononuclear cells (PBMCs), obtained when the disease was refractory, from a patient treated with antithyroid drugs. The receptors stem from a female donor with Graves disease. CDR3s include the opening cysteine and the closing phenylalanine or tryptophan.

TRBJ2-1,TRBV20-1,CSAGTSAYNEQFF
TRBJ2-5,TRBV29-1,CSVVGSEETQYF
TRBJ2-2,TRBV30,CAWSDRPGELFF
TRBJ2-1,TRBV6-1,CASRTGATTNEQFF
TRBJ2-7,TRBV24-1,CATSAPGTGGSYEQYF
TRBJ2-7,TRBV7-9,CASSLLGSRYEQYF
TRBJ2-7,TRBV12-3/TRBV12-4,CASSFGPREQYF
TRBJ2-7,TRBV13,CASSLSLRYEQYF
TRBJ2-1,TRBV20-1,CSAPVPLSGIGNEQFF
TRBJ1-1,TRBV7-9,CASSLGAEWAEAFF
TRBJ2-7,TRBV27,CASTSYIRAPVYEQYF
TRBJ2-3,TRBV10-3,CAIRNTDTQYF
TRBJ2-1,TRBV7-3,CASSLDSGAYNEQFF
TRBJ2-2,TRBV11-2,CASSATGSGRMGTGELFF
TRBJ2-7,TRBV29-1,CRRRGAYEQYF
TRBJ1-1,TRBV6-5,CASSYRLGENTEAFF
TRBJ1-1,TRBV5-1,CASSEQGRSLSTEAFF
TRBJ2-1,TRBV7-2,CASSEGQPLQNEQFF
TRBJ2-1,TRBV7-3,CASSLTAGEEQFF
TRBJ1-4,TRBV6-1,CASNQQGAGEKLFF
TRBJ2-2,TRBV29-1,CSVRTGGAGELFF
TRBJ1-5,TRBV5-1,CASTAVGDQPQHF
TRBJ2-3,TRBV7-9,CASRGGLSTDTQYF
TRBJ1-5,TRBV2,CASRDSLNQPQHF
TRBJ1-5,TRBV28,CASSLIGLGDQPQHF
TRBJ2-5,TRBV27,CASSLTGAETQYF
TRBJ2-1,TRBV5-1,CASTRQGDGANEQFF
TRBJ2-7,TRBV27,CASMRTSHEQYF
TRBJ2-7,TRBV6-2/TRBV6-3,CAGRIAGGYEQYF
TRBJ2-1,TRBV4-2,CASSPATSGSHEQFF
TRBJ2-7,TRBV28,CASGGGRYEQYF
TRBJ1-6,TRBV27,CASSYRGLNSPLHF
TRBJ1-5,TRBV3-1,CASSPSPTGTAKLSNQPQHF
TRBJ2-7,TRBV11-2,CASSGPRSSYEQYF
TRBJ2-7,TRBV28,CASSLGDKDYEQYF
TRBJ2-7,TRBV4-3,CASSQDRTSVRYEQYF
TRBJ2-5,TRBV28,CASSSTDRPWETQYF
TRBJ2-7,TRBV7-2,CASSLGGSREQYF
TRBJ1-5,TRBV19,CASSMGVDSNQPQHF
TRBJ2-7,TRBV28,CASSLGGGVWIYEQYF
TRBJ2-6,TRBV27,CASKQGLGANALTF
TRBJ1-1,TRBV5-5,CASTRREMNTEAFF